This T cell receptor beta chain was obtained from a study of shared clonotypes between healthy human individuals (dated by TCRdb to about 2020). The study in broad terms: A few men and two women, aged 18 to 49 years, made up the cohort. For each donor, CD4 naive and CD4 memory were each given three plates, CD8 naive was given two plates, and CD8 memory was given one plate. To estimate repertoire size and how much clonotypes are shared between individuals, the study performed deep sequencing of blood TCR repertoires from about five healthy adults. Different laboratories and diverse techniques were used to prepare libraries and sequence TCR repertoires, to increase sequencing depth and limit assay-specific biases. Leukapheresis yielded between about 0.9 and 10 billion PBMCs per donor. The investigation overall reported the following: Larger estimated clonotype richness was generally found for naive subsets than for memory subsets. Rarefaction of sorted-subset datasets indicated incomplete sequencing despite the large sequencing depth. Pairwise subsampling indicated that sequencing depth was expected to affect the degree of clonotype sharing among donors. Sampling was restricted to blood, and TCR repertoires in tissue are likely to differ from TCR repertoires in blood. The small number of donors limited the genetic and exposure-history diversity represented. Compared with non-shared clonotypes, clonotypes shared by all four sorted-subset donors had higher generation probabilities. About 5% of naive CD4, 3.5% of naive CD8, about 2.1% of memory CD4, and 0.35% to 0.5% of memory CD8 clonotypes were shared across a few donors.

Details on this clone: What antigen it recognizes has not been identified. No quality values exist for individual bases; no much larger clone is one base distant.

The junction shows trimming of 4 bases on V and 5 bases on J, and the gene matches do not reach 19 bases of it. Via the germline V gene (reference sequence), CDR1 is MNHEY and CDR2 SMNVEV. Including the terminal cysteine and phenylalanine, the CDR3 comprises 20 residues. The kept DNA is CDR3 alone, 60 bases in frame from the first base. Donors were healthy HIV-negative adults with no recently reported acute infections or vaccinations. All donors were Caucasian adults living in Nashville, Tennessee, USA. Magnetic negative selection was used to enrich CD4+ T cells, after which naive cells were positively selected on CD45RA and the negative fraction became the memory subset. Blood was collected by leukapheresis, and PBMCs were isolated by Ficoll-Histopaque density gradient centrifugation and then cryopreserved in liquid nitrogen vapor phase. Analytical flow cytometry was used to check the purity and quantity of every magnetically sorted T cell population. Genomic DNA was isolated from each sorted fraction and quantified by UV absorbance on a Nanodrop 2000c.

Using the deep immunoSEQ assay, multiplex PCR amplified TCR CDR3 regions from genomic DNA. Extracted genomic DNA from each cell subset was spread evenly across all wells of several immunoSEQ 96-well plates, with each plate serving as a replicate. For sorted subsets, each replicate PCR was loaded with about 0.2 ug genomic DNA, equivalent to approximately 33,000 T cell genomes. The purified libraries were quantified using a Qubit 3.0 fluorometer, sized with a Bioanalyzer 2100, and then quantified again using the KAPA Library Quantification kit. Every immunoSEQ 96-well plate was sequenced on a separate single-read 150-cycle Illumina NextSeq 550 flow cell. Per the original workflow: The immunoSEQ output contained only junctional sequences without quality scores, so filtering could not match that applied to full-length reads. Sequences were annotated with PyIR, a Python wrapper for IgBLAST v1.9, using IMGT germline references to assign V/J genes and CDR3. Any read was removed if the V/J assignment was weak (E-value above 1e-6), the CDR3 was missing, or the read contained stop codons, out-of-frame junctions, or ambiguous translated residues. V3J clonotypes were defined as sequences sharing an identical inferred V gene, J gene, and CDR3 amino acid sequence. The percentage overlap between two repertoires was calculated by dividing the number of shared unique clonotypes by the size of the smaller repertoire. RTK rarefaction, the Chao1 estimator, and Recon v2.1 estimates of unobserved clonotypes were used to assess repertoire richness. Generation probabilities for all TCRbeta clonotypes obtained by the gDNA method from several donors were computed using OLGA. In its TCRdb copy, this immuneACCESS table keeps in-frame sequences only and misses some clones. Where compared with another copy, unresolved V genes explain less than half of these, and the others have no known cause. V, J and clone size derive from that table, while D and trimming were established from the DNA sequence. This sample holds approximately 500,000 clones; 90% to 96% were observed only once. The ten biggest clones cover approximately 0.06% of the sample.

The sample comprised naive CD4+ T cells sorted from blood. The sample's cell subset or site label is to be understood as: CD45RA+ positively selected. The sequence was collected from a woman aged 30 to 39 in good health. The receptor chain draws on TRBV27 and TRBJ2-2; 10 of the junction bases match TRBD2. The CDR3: CASSSSGRVTPRRETGELFF. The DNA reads TGTGCCAGCAGTTCTAGCGGGAGAGTAACACCGCGGAGGGAGACCGGGGAGCTGTTTTTT.